Described below is a single T cell receptor (beta chain) sequence and its context. The source of the sample is a study of control samples from healthy donors and cancer patients. V gave up 6 bases and J gave up 7 bases, with 18 bases separating them. The CDR3 runs to 14 residues. CDR1 and CDR2 (germline): LNHNV, YYDKDF (reference sequence). The protocol was immunoSEQ multiplex PCR, while the TCRdb copy is restricted to in-frame clones and leaves out a portion. The sample lists around 120,000 clones; around 93% were seen once. The sample was PBMCs. This clonotype was sampled from a man between 50 and 59 years old with head and neck cancer. The chain is built from TRBV15 and TRBJ1-1; D call uncertain. As DNA, the CDR3 is TGTGCCACCAGGGCGGCCGGGGTCCTCTATGAAGCTTTCTTT. It encodes CATRAAGVLYEAFF.